The 5 T cell receptor beta chains reported below all come from one sample, sequenced in a study of blood T cell repertoires in COVID-19. The data were produced by immunoSEQ multiplex PCR, yet TCRdb's version contains in-frame clones alone and is incomplete. The top ten hold about 6.3% of the sample, which has 32,000 or so clones, about 90% seen once. Sequencing was carried out using peripheral blood. These receptors came from a human donor in a cohort sampled during active COVID-19.

The chain uses TRBV3-1 (or the pseudogene TRBV3-2) and TRBJ2-2; the D gene is possibly TRBD1 (6 bases). Trimming removed 6 bases from V and 4 bases from J, with 18 bases in between. This CDR3 has 16 residues. Germline V gene data show CDR1 as LGHDT and CDR2 as YNNKEL (reference sequence). The CDR3 here is CASRPTGPRSTGELFF. CDR3 in DNA: TGTGCCAGCAGGCCAACAGGGCCCCGTAGCACCGGGGAGCTGTTTTTT.

For the CDR3, the DNA is TGTGCCAGCAGTTTAACAGGGGGCCCCTACTACGAGCAGTACTTC. Translating gives CASSLTGGPYYEQYF. The chain uses TRBV27 and TRBJ2-7; the match to TRBD1 covers 9 bases. This CDR3 contains 15 residues. Germline lookup yields CDR1 MNHEY and CDR2 SMNVEV (reference sequence). Trimming cost V 2 bases and J 3 bases; bases outside gene matches: 5.

The chain has TRBV6-1 and TRBJ1-5; D perhaps matches TRBD1 (5 bases). CDR1 is MNHNS and CDR2 is SASEGT in the germline V gene. This CDR3 is 15 amino acids long. Trimming pared 2 bases from V and 5 bases from J, leaving 13 bases between. The CDR3 nucleotides read TGTGCCAGCAGTGAATTGTCAGGGCAGGATCAGCCCCAGCATTTT. The encoded protein is CASSELSGQDQPQHF.

The rearrangement joins TRBV11-2 to TRBJ2-1; tentative D call: TRBD2 (5 bases). Per the germline V gene, CDR1 is SGHAT and CDR2 is FQNNGV. CDR3 length equals 15 residues. The germline V and J ends were trimmed by 6 bases and 9 bases, with 21 bases remaining between them. The CDR3 sequence: CASSFSTGSGGEQFF. The CDR3 nucleotides read TGTGCCAGCAGTTTTTCCACGGGGAGCGGCGGTGAGCAGTTCTTC.

By share, this clone counts as medium-sized. The genes are TRBV24-1 and TRBJ2-2; maybe TRBD2 (5 bases). Germline V gene data show CDR1 as KGHDR and CDR2 as SFDVKD. The V gene lost 4 bases and the J gene lost 5 bases, with 16 bases spanning the gap. The CDR3 extends over 16 amino acids. The CDR3 spells CATSDLQKGETGELFF. CDR3 coding DNA: TGTGCCACCAGTGACCTACAGAAGGGAGAAACCGGGGAGCTGTTTTTT.